The 15 T cell receptor beta chains below come from one sample, sequenced in a study of T-cell memory formation after mild COVID-19. TCRdb processed the 5' RACE reads anew with MiXCR; each CDR3 protein has one entry. The repertoire holds 350,000 to 450,000 distinct CDR3 sequences, with about 20% as singletons. What was sequenced was PBMCs or a T cell subset sorted from them (not recorded which). These TCRs come from an adult woman who had mild COVID-19 (a few samples of this study predate the infection). Cell type and time point are not known.

This clonotype was recorded a few times. The genes are TRBV20-1 and TRBJ1-1, with TRBD1 matching over 9 bases. CDR1 and CDR2 from the germline V gene are DFQATT and SNEGSKA (reference sequence). With 6 bases clipped from V and 6 bases from J, the junction kept 8 bases outside the gene matches. The CDR3 has 13 residues. The CDR3 region has the DNA TGCAGTGCAAAGCTGACAGGGGGAGCTGAAGCTTTCTTT. Translating gives CSAKLTGGAEAFF.

This clonotype was recorded many times. The chain recombines TRBV4-1 with TRBJ1-2; D perhaps matches TRBD1 (5 bases). This CDR3 spans 15 amino acids. V was trimmed by 1 base and J by 0 bases, leaving 9 bases between them. CDR1 is MGHRA, CDR2 YSYEKL, per germline. The CDR3 reads CASSQGAGPNYGYTF. CDR3 DNA sequence: TGCGCCAGCAGCCAAGGCGCGGGGCCTAACTATGGCTACACCTTC.

This clonotype was observed a handful of times. The genes are TRBV7-3 and TRBJ2-3; 11 nucleotides align to TRBD2. The CDR3 is made up of 21 amino acids. After removal of 1 base from V and 0 bases from J, the junction contained 15 bases not matched to a gene. The germline V gene encodes CDR1 SGHTA and CDR2 FQGTGA. CDR3 sequence reads: CASSLIPLASGRSTSTDTQYF. The CDR3 DNA follows: TGTGCCAGCAGCTTAATCCCCCTGGCTAGCGGGAGGTCGACTAGCACAGATACGCAGTATTTT.

The J gene is TRBJ2-7, the V gene TRBV12-3 or TRBV12-4; 7 bases match TRBD1. The CDR3 is made up of 14 amino acids. V shed 5 bases and J 6 bases; nucleotides not matched to a gene: 10. The CDR3 DNA is TGTGCCAGCAGTGAAGCCCCCACAGGGGCCGAGCAGTACTTC. As protein: CASSEAPTGAEQYF.

Remarks on this clonotype: A single base separates this from a much larger clone, so it may be a read error. The chain recombines TRBV7-2 with TRBJ1-5; TRBD1 is a possible D gene (5 bases). Germline CDR1 SGHTA, CDR2 FQGNSA. V shed 1 base and J shed 5 bases, with 9 bases lying between them. There are 14 residues in the CDR3. The chain's CDR3 is CASSLGGVDQPQHF. The CDR3 coding sequence is TGTGCCAGCAGCTTAGGAGGGGTTGATCAGCCCCAGCATTTT.

The genes are TRBV25-1 and TRBJ2-1; D gene ambiguous. Germline lookup yields CDR1 MGHDK and CDR2 SYGVNS. The CDR3 sequence is 14 residues long. Trimming cost V 3 bases and J 10 bases, with 16 bases left between them. The CDR3 is CASSEGYRREEQFF. CDR3 bases: TGTGCCAGCAGTGAGGGGTACAGACGAGAAGAGCAGTTCTTC.

The table lists this clonotype with many counts. The genes are TRBV7-6 and TRBJ2-1, with 11 bases lining up with TRBD2. Germline assignment: CDR1 SGHVS and CDR2 FNYEAQ. The ends lost 6 bases at V and 6 bases at J; junction bases unmatched: 4. CDR3 size: 14 residues. CDR3 sequence: CASRLAGGTNEQFF. The CDR3, as DNA: TGTGCCAGCAGGCTAGCGGGAGGTACCAATGAGCAGTTCTTC.

Ten or more counts support this clonotype. V gene TRBV25-1 combines with J gene TRBJ2-2, with D possibly being TRBD1 (5 bases). The CDR3 is made up of 14 amino acids. Trimming took 8 bases from V and 1 from J, leaving 11 bases between them. Germline CDR1 reads MGHDK; CDR2 reads SYGVNS. CDR3 loop: CASRPTGNTGELFF. Written as DNA, the CDR3 is TGTGCCAGCCGCCCTACAGGGAACACCGGGGAGCTGTTTTTT.

In its sample, this clonotype was seen a few times. This chain joins TRBV7-6 and TRBJ2-6; D is uncertain. The CDR3 has 21 amino acids. Trimming cost V 1 base and J 0 bases, with 22 bases left between them. Germline values: CDR1 SGHVS, CDR2 FNYEAQ. CDR3 region: CASSLVPLVLTESSGANVLTF. The CDR3 region has the DNA TGTGCCAGCAGCTTAGTGCCCCTTGTTCTCACTGAGAGCTCTGGGGCCAACGTCCTGACTTTC.

V is TRBV7-9 and J is TRBJ2-1, with 11 nucleotides matching TRBD2. Losses at the gene ends were 4 bases for V and 5 bases for J; bases not matched to a gene: 10. From germline, CDR1 is SEHNR and CDR2 FQNEAQ (reference sequence). This CDR3 region has 17 residues. Here the CDR3 DNA reads TGTGCCAGCAGCTCTACTAGCGGGGGCACCGCGGACAATGAGCAGTTCTTC. Translated: CASSSTSGGTADNEQFF.

In its sample, this clonotype was seen a few times. This chain links TRBV6-2 or TRBV6-3 with TRBJ1-2; 9 bases align to TRBD1. With V trimmed by 6 bases and J by 2 bases, 4 bases remained unmatched. CDR1 MNHEY and CDR2 SVGEGT come from the germline V gene. This CDR3 has 14 residues. The CDR3 DNA reads TGTGCCAGCAGATTCGGGACAGGGAACTATGGCTACACCTTC. Its protein is CASRFGTGNYGYTF.

This sequence joins TRBV7-9 and TRBJ2-5, with a weak D call TRBD2 (6 bases). Trimming removed 5 bases at V and 3 bases at J, with 13 bases between. Germline V lookup: CDR1 SEHNR, CDR2 FQNEAQ (reference sequence). The CDR3 runs to 14 residues. The CDR3 protein is CASSPLASKETQYF. The CDR3 DNA follows: TGTGCCAGCAGCCCCCTAGCGTCAAAAGAGACCCAGTACTTC. The whole variable domain, remainder taken from reference TRBV7-9 and TRBJ2-5, is DTGVSQNPRHKITKRGQNVTFRCDPISEHNRLYWYRQTLGQGPEFLTYFQNEAQLEKSRLLSDRFSAERPKGSFSTLEIQRTEQGDSAMYLCASSPLASKETQYFGPGTRLLVL.

This clonotype was counted a few times. V usage is TRBV4-3 and J usage is TRBJ1-5; no firm D call. The germline V gene has CDR1 LGHNA and CDR2 YSLEER. Trimming left V 4 bases short and J 2 bases short, with 9 bases between. CDR3 size: 14 residues. The CDR3 DNA reads as TGCGCCAGCAGCCTCCACGGGGGCAATCAGCCCCAGCATTTT. It specifies CASSLHGGNQPQHF.

The chain carries TRBV14 and TRBJ1-1; tentatively, D is TRBD1 (5 bases). Germline loops: CDR1 SGHDN, CDR2 FVKESK. V lost 1 base and J lost 1, with 7 bases in between. The CDR3 is 14 amino acids. The CDR3 spells CASSQAGWNTEAFF. In nucleotides, the CDR3 is TGTGCCAGCAGCCAAGCAGGGTGGAACACTGAAGCTTTCTTT.

The J gene is TRBJ1-1, the V gene TRBV7-8; D might be TRBD1 (5 bases). The CDR3 totals 15 residues. V was pared by 4 bases and J by 1 base, with 13 bases between. The V gene's germline CDR1 is SGHVS and CDR2 FQNEAQ. CDR3 nucleotides: TGTGCCAGCAGCTCTTACAGGAGAACGAACACTGAAGCTTTCTTT. This translates into CASSSYRRTNTEAFF. Together with reference TRBV7-8 and TRBJ1-1, the CDR3 gives the full variable domain: GAGVSQSPRYKVAKRGQDVALRCDPISGHVSLFWYQQALGQGPEFLTYFQNEAQLDKSGLPSDRFFAERPEGSVSTLKIQRTQQEDSAVYLCASSSYRRTNTEAFFGQGTRLTVV.